These 9 T cell receptor beta chains were sequenced from one sample in a study of T-cell reconstitution after alpha-beta-depleted transplantation in children. The TCRbeta library incorporated unique molecular identifiers. TCRdb reanalysed the PCR reads using MiXCR and keeps one entry per CDR3 protein. The sample lists over 45,000 distinct CDR3 sequences, 7.5% to 10% occurring once. The sequencing used PBMCs, mostly from graft donor cells, collected 60 days after TCRalphabeta/CD19-depleted stem cell transplant. All receptors come from a male patient between 2 and 10 years old who had a stem cell transplant for chronic granulomatous disease, so the T cells may come from the graft donor.

There are many counts of this clonotype. V and J are TRBV4-3 and TRBJ2-3, with 8 bases aligning to TRBD2. CDR3 length equals 20 residues. V was pared by 3 bases and J by 1 base, with 18 bases of the junction left unmatched. Germline V gene data show CDR1 as LGHNA and CDR2 as YSLEER. The CDR3 is CASSQPIPSGRVSRTDTQYF. The CDR3 DNA follows: TGCGCCAGCAGCCAGCCCATCCCCAGCGGGAGAGTCTCTCGCACAGATACGCAGTATTTT.

This clonotype was detected ten times or more. This chain joins TRBV4-2 and TRBJ2-1; possibly TRBD1 for D (6 bases). This CDR3 region has 16 residues. The V gene lost 0 bases and the J gene lost 12 bases, with 21 bases spanning the gap. The V gene's germline CDR1 is LGHNA and CDR2 YNFKEQ. CDR3: CASSQEAAVRGGGQFF. The CDR3, as DNA: TGTGCCAGCAGCCAAGAGGCGGCAGTCAGGGGTGGGGGGCAGTTCTTC.

This clonotype came up many times. The rearrangement joins TRBV6-2 or TRBV6-3 to TRBJ2-1, with TRBD2 identical over 7 bases. The CDR3 is 14 amino acids. Unmatched junction bases numbered 10, after V lost 4 bases and J lost 10 bases. The germline gives CDR1 MNHEY, CDR2 SVGEGT. Written as DNA, the CDR3 is TGTGCCAGCAGTTCTAGCGGACAAAAGGGGGAGCAGTTCTTC. Protein sequence: CASSSSGQKGEQFF.

This clonotype was seen repeatedly, ten times or more. CDR3 coding DNA: TGTGCCAGCAGTTACTACAGGGACGCGGACGAGCAGTACTTC. This encodes CASSYYRDADEQYF. The chain employs TRBV6-2 or TRBV6-3 and TRBJ2-7; the D gene is possibly TRBD1 (6 bases). CDR3 length: 14 amino acids. Germline values: CDR1 MNHEY, CDR2 SVGEGT. The germline V and J ends were trimmed by 1 base and 5 bases, with 12 bases remaining between them.

This clonotype was picked up many times. The chain recombines TRBV7-6 with TRBJ2-1; TRBD2 matches at 7 bases. This CDR3 spans 11 amino acids. Germline values: CDR1 SGHVS, CDR2 FNYEAQ. After removal of 5 bases from V and 10 bases from J, the junction contained 2 bases not matched to a gene. CDR3 DNA: TGTGCCAGCAGCATGGGACTAGAGCAGTTCTTC. Protein product: CASSMGLEQFF.

This clonotype was observed at least ten times. The chain recombines TRBV12-3 or TRBV12-4 with TRBJ2-7; 8 nucleotides agree with TRBD1. V shed 5 bases, J shed 6 bases, and the junction held 12 bases outside the gene matches. The CDR3 length is 15 residues. The CDR3 spells CASSAAGTGGSEQYF. The CDR3 nucleotides are TGTGCCAGCAGTGCCGCCGGGACAGGTGGAAGCGAGCAGTACTTC.

This clonotype has just a few counts. The rearrangement joins TRBV2 to TRBJ2-7, with D possibly matching TRBD2 (6 bases). This CDR3 contains 15 residues. Germline-derived CDR1 and CDR2 are SNHLY and FYNNEI. With 4 bases removed from V and 4 bases from J, the gap between germline ends came to 17 bases. The DNA for the CDR3 is TGTGCCAGCAGTGCTTACGGGAGCGTCGGTTACGAGCAGTACTTC. Translation gives CASSAYGSVGYEQYF.

The genes are TRBV19 and TRBJ1-1; tentative D call: TRBD1 (5 bases). From germline, CDR1 is LNHDA and CDR2 SQIVND (reference sequence). V was trimmed by 6 bases and J by 5 bases, leaving 13 bases between them. This CDR3 has 13 amino acids. The CDR3 is CASRFPGRTEAFF. The CDR3 DNA follows: TGTGCCAGTAGATTCCCAGGGCGAACTGAAGCTTTCTTT. Using reference TRBV19 and TRBJ1-1 for the parts outside the CDR3, the full variable domain is DGGITQSPKYLFRKEGQNVTLSCEQNLNHDAMYWYRQDPGQGLRLIYYSQIVNDFQKGDIAEGYSVSREKKESFPLTVTSAQKNPTAFYLCASRFPGRTEAFFGQGTRLTVV.

The V and J genes are TRBV29-1 and TRBJ2-3, with D unresolved. The CDR3 sequence is 13 residues long. From germline, CDR1 is SQVTM and CDR2 ANQGSEA. V lost 1 base and J lost 1, with 6 bases in between. The CDR3 sequence is CSVEGCCTDTQYF. The CDR3, as DNA: TGCAGCGTTGAAGGATGTTGCACAGATACGCAGTATTTT.